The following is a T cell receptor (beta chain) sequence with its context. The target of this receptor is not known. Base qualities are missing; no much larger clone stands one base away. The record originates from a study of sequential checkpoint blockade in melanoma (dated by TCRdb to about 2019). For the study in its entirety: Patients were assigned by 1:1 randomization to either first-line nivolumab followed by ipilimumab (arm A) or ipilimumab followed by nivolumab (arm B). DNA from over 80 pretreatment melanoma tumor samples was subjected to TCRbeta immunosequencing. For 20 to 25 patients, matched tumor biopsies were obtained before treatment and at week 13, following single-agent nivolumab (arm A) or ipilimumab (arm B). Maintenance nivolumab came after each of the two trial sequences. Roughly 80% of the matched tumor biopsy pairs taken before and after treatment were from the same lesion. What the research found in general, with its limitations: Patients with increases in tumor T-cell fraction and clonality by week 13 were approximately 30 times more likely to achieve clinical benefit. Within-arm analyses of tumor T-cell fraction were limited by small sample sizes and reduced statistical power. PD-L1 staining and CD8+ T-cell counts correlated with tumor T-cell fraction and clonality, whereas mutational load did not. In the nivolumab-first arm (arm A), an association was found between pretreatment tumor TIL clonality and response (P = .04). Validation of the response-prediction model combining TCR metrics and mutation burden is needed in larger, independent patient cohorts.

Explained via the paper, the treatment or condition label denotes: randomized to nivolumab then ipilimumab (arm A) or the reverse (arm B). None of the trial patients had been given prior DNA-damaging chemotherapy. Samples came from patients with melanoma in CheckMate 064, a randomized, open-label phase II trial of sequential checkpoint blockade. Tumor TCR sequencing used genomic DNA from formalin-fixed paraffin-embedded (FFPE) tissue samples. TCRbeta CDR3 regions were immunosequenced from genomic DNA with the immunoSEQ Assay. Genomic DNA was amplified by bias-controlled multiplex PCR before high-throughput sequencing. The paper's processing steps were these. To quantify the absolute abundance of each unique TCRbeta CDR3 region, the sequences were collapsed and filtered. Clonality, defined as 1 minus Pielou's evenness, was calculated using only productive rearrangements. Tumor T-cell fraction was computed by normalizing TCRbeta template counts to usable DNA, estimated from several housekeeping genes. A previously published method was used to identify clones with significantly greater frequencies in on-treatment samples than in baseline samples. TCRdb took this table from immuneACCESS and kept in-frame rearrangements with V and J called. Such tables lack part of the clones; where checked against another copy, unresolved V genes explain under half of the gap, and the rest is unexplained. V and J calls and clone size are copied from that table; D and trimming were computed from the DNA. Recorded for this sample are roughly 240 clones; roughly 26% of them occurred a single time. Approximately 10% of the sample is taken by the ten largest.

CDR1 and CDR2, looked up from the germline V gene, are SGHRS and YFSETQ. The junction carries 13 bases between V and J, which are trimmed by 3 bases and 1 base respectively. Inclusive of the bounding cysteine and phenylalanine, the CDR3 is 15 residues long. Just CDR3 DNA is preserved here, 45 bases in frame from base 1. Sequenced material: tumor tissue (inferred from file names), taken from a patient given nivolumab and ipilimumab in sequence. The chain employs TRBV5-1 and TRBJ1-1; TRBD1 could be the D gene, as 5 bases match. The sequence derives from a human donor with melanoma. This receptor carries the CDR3 CASSSGGAGNTEAFF. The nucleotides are TGCGCCAGCAGCTCCGGAGGGGCAGGGAACACTGAAGCTTTCTTT. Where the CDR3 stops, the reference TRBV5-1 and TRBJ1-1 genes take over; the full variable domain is KAGVTQTPRYLIKTRGQQVTLSCSPISGHRSVSWYQQTPGQGLQFLFEYFSETQRNKGNFPGRFSGRQFSNSRSEMNVSTLELGDSALYLCASSSGGAGNTEAFFGQGTRLTVV.